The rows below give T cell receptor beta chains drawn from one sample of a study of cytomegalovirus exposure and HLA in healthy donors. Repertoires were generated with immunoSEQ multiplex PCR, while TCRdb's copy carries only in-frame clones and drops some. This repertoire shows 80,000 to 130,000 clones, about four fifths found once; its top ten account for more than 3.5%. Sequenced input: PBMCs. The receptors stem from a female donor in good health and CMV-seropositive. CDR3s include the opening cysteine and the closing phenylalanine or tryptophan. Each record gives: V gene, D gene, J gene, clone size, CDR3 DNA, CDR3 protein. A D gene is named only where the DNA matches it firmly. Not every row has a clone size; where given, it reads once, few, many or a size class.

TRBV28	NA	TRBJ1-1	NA	TGTGCCAGCAGTTTTCGGAACAGGGTCGACACTGAAGCTTTCTTT	CASSFRNRVDTEAFF
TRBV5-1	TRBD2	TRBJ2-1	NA	TGCGCCAGCAGCTTCACCTGGGGGACTAGCGGGAGAGAAGAGCAGTTCTTC	CASSFTWGTSGREEQFF
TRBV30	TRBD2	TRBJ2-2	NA	TGTGCCTGCCAGACTAGCGGGAGGTCCGGGGAGCTGTTTTTT	CACQTSGRSGELFF
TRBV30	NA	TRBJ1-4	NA	TGTGCCTGTTCCAGGGGACGGCAGGAAAAACTGTTTTTT	CACSRGRQEKLFF
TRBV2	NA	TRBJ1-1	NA	TGTGCCAGCAGAACCGTGGCAGAATACACTGAAGCTTTCTTT	CASRTVAEYTEAFF
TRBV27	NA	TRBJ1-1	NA	TGTGCCAGCAGGCAATTCGAGTCTGAAGCTTTCTTT	CASRQFESEAFF
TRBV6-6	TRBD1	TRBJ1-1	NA	TGTGCCAGCAGTCCCGACAGGGTAACTGAAGCTTTCTTT	CASSPDRVTEAFF
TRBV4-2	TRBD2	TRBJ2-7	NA	TGTGCCAGCAGCCAACCCGGGACTACTCCCCAGGAGCAGTACTTC	CASSQPGTTPQEQYF
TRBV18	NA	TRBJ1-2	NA	TGTGCCAGCTCACCACCACGCGGCAGCCTCACGGGCTACACCTTC	CASSPPRGSLTGYTF
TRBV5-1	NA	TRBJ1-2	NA	TGCGCCAGCAGCTTGGGGTGGCCGGGGGTGGGGAACTATGGCTACACCTTC	CASSLGWPGVGNYGYTF
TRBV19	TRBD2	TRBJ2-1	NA	TGTGCCAGTAGTATATATGCGGGAGCCACCTACAATGAGCAGTTCTTC	CASSIYAGATYNEQFF
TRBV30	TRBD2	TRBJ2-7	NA	TGTGCCTGGAGTGGCGGGGGAGTCTACGAGCAGTACTTC	CAWSGGGVYEQYF
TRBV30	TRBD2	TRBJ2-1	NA	TGTGCCTGGAGTCGCCCAGGGTTAGCGGGGATCAATGAGCAGTTCTTC	CAWSRPGLAGINEQFF
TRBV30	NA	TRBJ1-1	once	TGTGCCTCGTCGACCTGGACAGCGAACACTGAAGCTTTCTTT	CASSTWTANTEAFF
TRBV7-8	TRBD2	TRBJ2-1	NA	TGTGCCAGCAGCTTTCTAAGCGGGGCTGGCAATGAGCAGTTCTTC	CASSFLSGAGNEQFF
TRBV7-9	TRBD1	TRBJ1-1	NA	TGTGCCAGCAGCTTAGGGGGGACAGTTGAAGCTTTCTTT	CASSLGGTVEAFF
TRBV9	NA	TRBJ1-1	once	TGTGCCAGCAGCCCCTTGGGGCAGACGAACACTGAAGCTTTCTTT	CASSPLGQTNTEAFF
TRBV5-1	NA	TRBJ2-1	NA	TGCGCCAGCAGCTTGCGGGACTTCTACAATGAGCAGTTCTTC	CASSLRDFYNEQFF
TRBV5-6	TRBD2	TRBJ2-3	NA	TGTGCCAGCAGCTTTAGGAGGACTAGGAATATTAATACGCAGTATTTT	CASSFRRTRNINTQYF
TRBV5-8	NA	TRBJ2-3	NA	TGTGCCAGCAGCTTGGGGTACAGAAGCACAGATACGCAGTATTTT	CASSLGYRSTDTQYF
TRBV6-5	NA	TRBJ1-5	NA	TGTGCCAGCAGCCTACAGGGTAATCAGCCCCAGCATTTT	CASSLQGNQPQHF
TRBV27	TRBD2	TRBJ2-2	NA	TGTGCCAGCAGTACCCTAGCGGGAGGAGCCGGGGAGCTGTTTTTT	CASSTLAGGAGELFF
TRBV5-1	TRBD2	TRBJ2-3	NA	TGCGCCAGCAGAACTAGCGGGGGCCCTAGCACAGATACGCAGTATTTT	CASRTSGGPSTDTQYF
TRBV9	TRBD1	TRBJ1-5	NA	TGTGCCAGCAGCGTTACAGGGGGCAATCAGCCCCAGCATTTT	CASSVTGGNQPQHF
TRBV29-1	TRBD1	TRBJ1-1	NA	TGCAGCGTTGATATGGGACAGGGGGCGGACAACACTGAAGCTTTCTTT	CSVDMGQGADNTEAFF
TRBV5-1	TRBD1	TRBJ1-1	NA	TGCGCCAGCAGCACGGGACAGGGGGGCAGAATCACTGAAGCTTTCTTT	CASSTGQGGRITEAFF
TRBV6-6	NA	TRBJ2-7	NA	TGTGCCAGCAGTCGACCTGGGGGGGCTATGGTCGAGCAGTACTTC	CASSRPGGAMVEQYF
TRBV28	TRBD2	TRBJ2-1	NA	TGTGCCATCAAAGCGGGAGGGCCGAGGAATGAGCAGTTCTTC	CAIKAGGPRNEQFF
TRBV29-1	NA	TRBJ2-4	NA	TGCAGCGTTGAACGGGGTTCAGCCAAAAACAGTCAGTACTTC	CSVERGSAKNSQYF
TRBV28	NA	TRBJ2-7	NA	TGTGCCAGCAGCAACATCCAGGGTTACGAGCAGTACTTC	CASSNIQGYEQYF
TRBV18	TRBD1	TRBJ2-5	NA	TGTGCCAGCTCACCCAGGGGGATTATAGAGACCCAGTACTTC	CASSPRGIIETQYF
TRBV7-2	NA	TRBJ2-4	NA	TGTGCCAGCAGCTTAGGGGCAATAGCCAAAAACATTCAGTACTTC	CASSLGAIAKNIQYF
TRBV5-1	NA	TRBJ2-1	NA	TGCGCCAGCAGCTTGGCCCAAGCGAGACCGAGCTCCTACAATGAGCAGTTCTTC	CASSLAQARPSSYNEQFF
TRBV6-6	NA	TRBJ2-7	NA	TGTGCCAGCAGTTACTCCGGCGAGCAGTACTTC	CASSYSGEQYF
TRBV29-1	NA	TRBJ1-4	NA	TGCAGCTTTCGACAATTTGCAACTAATGAAAAACTGTTTTTT	CSFRQFATNEKLFF
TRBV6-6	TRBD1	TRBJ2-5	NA	TGTGCCAGCAGAACGGGGGGACAGGGGGAGACCCAGTACTTC	CASRTGGQGETQYF
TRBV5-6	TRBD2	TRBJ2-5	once	TGTGCCAGCAGCTTGCGGTTGATAGCGGGAGCCGGGGAGACCCAGTACTTC	CASSLRLIAGAGETQYF
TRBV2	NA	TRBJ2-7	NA	TGTGCCAGCCGAAGGGACACTTCTAAGGGGTACGAGCAGTACTTC	CASRRDTSKGYEQYF
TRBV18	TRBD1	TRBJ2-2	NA	TGTGCCAGCTCCGGACAGGGGTCGACCGGGGAGCTGTTTTTT	CASSGQGSTGELFF
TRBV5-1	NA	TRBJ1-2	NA	TGCGCCAGCAGTTCGGACGGAGGCTCCTATGGCTACACCTTC	CASSSDGGSYGYTF
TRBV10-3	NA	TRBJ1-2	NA	TGTGCCATCAGTGATGGGGGGGGGAACTATGGCTACACCTTC	CAISDGGGNYGYTF